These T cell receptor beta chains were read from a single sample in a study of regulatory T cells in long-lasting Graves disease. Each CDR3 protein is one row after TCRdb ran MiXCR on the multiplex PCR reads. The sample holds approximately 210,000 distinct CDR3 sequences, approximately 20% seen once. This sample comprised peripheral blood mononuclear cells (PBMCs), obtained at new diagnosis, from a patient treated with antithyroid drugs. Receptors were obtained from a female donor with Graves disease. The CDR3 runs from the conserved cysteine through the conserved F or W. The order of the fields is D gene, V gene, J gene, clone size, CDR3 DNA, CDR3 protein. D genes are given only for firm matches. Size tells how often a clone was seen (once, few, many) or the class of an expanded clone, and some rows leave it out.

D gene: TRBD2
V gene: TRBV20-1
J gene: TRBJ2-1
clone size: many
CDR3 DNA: TGCAGTGCTAGAGAAGGACTAGCGTCCAATGAGCAGTTCTTC
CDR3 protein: CSAREGLASNEQFF

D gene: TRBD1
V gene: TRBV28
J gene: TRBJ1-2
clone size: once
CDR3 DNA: TGTGCCAGCAGTTTACGGGACAGGGTGAACTATGGCTACACCTTC
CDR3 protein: CASSLRDRVNYGYTF

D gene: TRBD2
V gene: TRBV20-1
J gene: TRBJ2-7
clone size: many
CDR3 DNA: TGCAGTGCTAGAGATCGAGCGGGAGGCTTCTACGAGCAGTACTTC
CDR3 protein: CSARDRAGGFYEQYF

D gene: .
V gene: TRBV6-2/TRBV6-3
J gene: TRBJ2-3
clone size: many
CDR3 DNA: TGTGCCAGCAGTTATCCCGCGGCGGTTAGCACAGATACGCAGTATTTT
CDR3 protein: CASSYPAAVSTDTQYF

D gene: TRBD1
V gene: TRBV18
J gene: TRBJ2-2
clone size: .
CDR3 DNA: TGTGCCAGCTCACGGGGACAGACGAACACCGGGGAGCTGTTTTTT
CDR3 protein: CASSRGQTNTGELFF

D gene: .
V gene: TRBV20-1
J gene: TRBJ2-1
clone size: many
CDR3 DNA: TGCAGTGCTAGAGCTCGGTTAGGAGGATCCTACAATGAGCAGTTCTTC
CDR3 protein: CSARARLGGSYNEQFF

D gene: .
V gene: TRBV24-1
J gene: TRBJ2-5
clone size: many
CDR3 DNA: TGTGCCACCAGTAAGTCGGGCGGCAATTCGGGGGAGACCCAGTACTTC
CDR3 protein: CATSKSGGNSGETQYF

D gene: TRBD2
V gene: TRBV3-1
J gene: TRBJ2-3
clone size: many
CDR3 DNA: TGTGCCAGCAGCCTCACCCACGGACTAGCGGACACAGATACGCAGTATTTT
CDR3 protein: CASSLTHGLADTDTQYF

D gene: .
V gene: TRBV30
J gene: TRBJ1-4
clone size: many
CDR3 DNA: TGTGCCTGGAGAAGCCCGGGGGAACTGTTTTTT
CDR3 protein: CAWRSPGELFF

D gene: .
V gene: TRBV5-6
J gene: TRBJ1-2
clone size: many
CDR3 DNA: TGTGCCAGCAGCTCCCCCGGGGCGGACTATGGCTACACCTTC
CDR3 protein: CASSSPGADYGYTF

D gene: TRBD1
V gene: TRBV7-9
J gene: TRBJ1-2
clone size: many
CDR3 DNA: TGTGCCAGCAGCCACCCAGGGGGCCACTATGGCTACACCTTC
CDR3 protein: CASSHPGGHYGYTF

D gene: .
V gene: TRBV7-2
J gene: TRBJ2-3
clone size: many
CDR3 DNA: TGTGCCAGCAGCCTCGCACGGGGGCCCAGCACAGATACGCAGTATTTT
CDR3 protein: CASSLARGPSTDTQYF

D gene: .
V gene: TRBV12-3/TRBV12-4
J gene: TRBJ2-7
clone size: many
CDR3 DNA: TGTGCCAGCAGTTCAGCTGGGGGACGGGCTTACGAGCAGTACTTC
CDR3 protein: CASSSAGGRAYEQYF

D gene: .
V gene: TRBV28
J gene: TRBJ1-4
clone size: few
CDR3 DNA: TGTGCCAGCAGTTATCTAAATGAAAAACTGTTTTTT
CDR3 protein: CASSYLNEKLFF

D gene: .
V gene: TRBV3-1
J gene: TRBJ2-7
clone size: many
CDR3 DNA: TGTGCCAGCAGCCAAGATTTTAGTGTAGGAGCCACGGAGCAGTACTTC
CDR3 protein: CASSQDFSVGATEQYF

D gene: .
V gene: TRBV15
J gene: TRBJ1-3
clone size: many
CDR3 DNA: TGTGCCACCAGCAGAGCAGGGATTGGAAACACCATATATTTT
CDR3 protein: CATSRAGIGNTIYF

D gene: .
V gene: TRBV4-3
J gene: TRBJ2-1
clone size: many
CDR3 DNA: TGCGCCAGCAGCCAGGGGCGTCCCTACAATGAGCAGTTCTTC
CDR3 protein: CASSQGRPYNEQFF

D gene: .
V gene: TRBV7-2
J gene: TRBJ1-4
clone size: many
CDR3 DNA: TGTGCCAGCAGCTTATCGCAGGGAAAAAATGAAAAACTGTTTTTT
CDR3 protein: CASSLSQGKNEKLFF

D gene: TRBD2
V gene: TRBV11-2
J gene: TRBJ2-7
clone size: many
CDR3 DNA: TGTGCCAGCAGCTTCGGGACTAGCGGAGACGAGCAGTACTTC
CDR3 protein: CASSFGTSGDEQYF

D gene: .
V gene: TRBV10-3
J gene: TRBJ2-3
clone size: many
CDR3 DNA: TGTGCCATCAGGGGGGGGCCCACCGCCACAGATACGCAGTATTTT
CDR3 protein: CAIRGGPTATDTQYF

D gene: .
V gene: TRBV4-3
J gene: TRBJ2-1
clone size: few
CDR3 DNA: TGCGCCAGCGGGTCAACAGGGACGCGGTACAATGAGCAGTTCTTC
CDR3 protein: CASGSTGTRYNEQFF

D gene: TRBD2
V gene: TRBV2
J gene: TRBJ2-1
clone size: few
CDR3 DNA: TGTGCCAGCAGAGCCGGGACTAGCTCCTACAATGAGCAGTTCTTC
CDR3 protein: CASRAGTSSYNEQFF

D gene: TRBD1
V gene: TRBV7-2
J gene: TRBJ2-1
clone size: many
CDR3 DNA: TGTGCCAGCAGCTTAGGCCCTGCCCAGGGGGAGAATGAGCAGTTCTTC
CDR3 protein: CASSLGPAQGENEQFF

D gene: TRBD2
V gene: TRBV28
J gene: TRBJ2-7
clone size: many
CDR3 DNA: TGTGCCAGCAGTTTGCTTTTCCTAGCGGGAGGCGAGCAGTACTTC
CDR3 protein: CASSLLFLAGGEQYF

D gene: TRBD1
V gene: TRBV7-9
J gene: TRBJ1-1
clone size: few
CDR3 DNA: TGTGCCAGCAGCCCGACAGGGCGGTTAAGCACTGAAGCTTTCTTT
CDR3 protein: CASSPTGRLSTEAFF

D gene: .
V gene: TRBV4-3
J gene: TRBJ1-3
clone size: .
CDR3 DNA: TGCGCCAGCAGCCACAAGCTAGGGCGATCTGGAAACACCATATATTTT
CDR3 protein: CASSHKLGRSGNTIYF

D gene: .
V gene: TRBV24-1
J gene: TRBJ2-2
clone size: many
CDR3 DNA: TGTGCCACCCGCCCTCGAGGGGCTAGCCTAAACACCGGGGAGCTGTTTTTT
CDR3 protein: CATRPRGASLNTGELFF

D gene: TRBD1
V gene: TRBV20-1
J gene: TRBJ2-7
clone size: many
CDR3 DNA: TGCAGTGCTAGAGATCCGGGACAGGGGGTCTACGAGCAGTACTTC
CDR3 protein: CSARDPGQGVYEQYF

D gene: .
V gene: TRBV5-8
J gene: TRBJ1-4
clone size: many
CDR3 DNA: TGTGCCAGCAGCCTACCCTGGGGGGATAATGAAAAACTGTTTTTT
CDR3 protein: CASSLPWGDNEKLFF

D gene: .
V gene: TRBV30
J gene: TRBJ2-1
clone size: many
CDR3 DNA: TGTGCCTGGAGTGTAGGAGGGGCGGACCCCTCCTACAATGAGCAGTTCTTC
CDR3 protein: CAWSVGGADPSYNEQFF

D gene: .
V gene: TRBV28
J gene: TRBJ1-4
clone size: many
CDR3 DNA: TGTGCCAGCAGTTTAAACAGGAATGAAAAACTGTTTTTT
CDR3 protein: CASSLNRNEKLFF

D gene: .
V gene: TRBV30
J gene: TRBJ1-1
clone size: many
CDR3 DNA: TGTGCCTGGAGTGTCCCCGGGGGCCGGGCTTTCTTT
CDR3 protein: CAWSVPGGRAFF

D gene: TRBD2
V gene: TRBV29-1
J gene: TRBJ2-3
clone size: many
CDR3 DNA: TGCAGCGTGGCCCGGACTAGCGGGATGAGCCCAGATACGCAGTATTTT
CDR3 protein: CSVARTSGMSPDTQYF

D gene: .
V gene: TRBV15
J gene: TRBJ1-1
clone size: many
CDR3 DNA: TGTGCCACCAGCAGAGCTCACGGATTGAACACTGAAGCTTTCTTT
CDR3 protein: CATSRAHGLNTEAFF

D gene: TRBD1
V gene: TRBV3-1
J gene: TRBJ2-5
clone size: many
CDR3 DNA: TGTGCCAGCAGTCTTCTCACCGGGACAGGGGGCGAAGAGACCCAGTACTTC
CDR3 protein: CASSLLTGTGGEETQYF

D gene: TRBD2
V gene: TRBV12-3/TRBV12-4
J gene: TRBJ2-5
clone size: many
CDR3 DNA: TGTGCCAGCATCCTGGGACTAGCGGGAGCGGAGACCCAGTACTTC
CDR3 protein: CASILGLAGAETQYF

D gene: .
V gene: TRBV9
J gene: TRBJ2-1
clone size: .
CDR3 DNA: TGTGCCAGCAGCGTAGAAGGCTCTACCCAGCAGTTCTTC
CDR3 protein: CASSVEGSTQQFF

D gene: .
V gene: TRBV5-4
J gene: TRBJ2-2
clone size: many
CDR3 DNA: TGTGCCAGCAGCCCGAGTTTACGAGGGGGTAACGGGGAGCTGTTTTTT
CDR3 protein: CASSPSLRGGNGELFF

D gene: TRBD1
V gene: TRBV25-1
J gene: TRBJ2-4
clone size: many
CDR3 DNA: TGTGCCAGCAGTGAGGACAGGGGTCATTTGGGCATTCAGTACTTC
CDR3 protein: CASSEDRGHLGIQYF

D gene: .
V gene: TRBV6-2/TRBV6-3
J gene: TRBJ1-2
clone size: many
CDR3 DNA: TGTGCCACCCTCCCCGAGGACAGTCCCTCTCGCTACACCTTC
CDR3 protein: CATLPEDSPSRYTF

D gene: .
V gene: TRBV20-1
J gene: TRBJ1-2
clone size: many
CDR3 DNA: TGCAGTGCTAGGGACCATACAGGGTCCGACGGCTACACCTTC
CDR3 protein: CSARDHTGSDGYTF

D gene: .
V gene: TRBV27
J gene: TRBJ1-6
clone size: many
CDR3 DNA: TGTGCCAGCAGTTTAGAACGGGGGAATTCACCCCTCCACTTT
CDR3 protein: CASSLERGNSPLHF

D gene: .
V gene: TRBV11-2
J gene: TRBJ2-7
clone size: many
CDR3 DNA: TGTGCCAGCAGCTTAGTACGCGTCGGCTACGAGCAGTACTTC
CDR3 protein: CASSLVRVGYEQYF

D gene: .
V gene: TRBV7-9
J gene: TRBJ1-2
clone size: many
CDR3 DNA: TGTGCCAGCAGCTTAGCTTCCGGGTTCTCCTATGGCTACACCTTC
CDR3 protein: CASSLASGFSYGYTF

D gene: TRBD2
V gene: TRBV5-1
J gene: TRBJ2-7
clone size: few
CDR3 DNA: TGCGCCAGCAGCTTGTCCTCCGGCGGGAGGGAATACGAGCAGTACTTC
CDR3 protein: CASSLSSGGREYEQYF

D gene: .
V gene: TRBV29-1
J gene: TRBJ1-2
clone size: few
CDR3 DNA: TGCAGCGTTGGACCCGAAAACTATGGCTACACCTTC
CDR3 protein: CSVGPENYGYTF

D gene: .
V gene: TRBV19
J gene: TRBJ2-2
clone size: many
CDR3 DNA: TGTGCCAGTACGGCCTGGGCAGACCCTACGAACACCGGGGAGCTGTTTTTT
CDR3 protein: CASTAWADPTNTGELFF

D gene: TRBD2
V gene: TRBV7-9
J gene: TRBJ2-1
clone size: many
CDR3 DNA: TGTGCCAGCAGCACCCCGAGGGTAGCGGGAGTTCTGGGAAGCTCCTACAATGAGCAGTTCTTC
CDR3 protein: CASSTPRVAGVLGSSYNEQFF

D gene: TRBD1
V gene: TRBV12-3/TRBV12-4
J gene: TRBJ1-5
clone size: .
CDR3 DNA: TGTGCCAGCAGTTTTGGGACAGGGGGCGCACGGAATCAGCCCCAGCATTTT
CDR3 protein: CASSFGTGGARNQPQHF

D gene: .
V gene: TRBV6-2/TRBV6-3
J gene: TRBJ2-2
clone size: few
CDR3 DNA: TGTGCCAGCAGTTTACCCCCGGCCAGCACCGGGGAGCTGTTTTTT
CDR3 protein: CASSLPPASTGELFF

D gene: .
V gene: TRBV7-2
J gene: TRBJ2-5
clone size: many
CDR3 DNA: TGTGCCAGCAGCTTACGACTATCTCAAGAGACCCAGTACTTC
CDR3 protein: CASSLRLSQETQYF

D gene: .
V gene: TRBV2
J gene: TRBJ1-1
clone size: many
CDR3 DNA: TGTGCCAGCAGTGTAGCAGGGACCCACACTGAAGCTTTCTTT
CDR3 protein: CASSVAGTHTEAFF

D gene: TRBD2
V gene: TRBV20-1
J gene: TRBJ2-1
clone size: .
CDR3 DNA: TGCAGTGCTAGAGGGTCGACCCTTTCTAGCGGGAGGGCCAGGAACAATGAGCAGTTCTTC
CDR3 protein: CSARGSTLSSGRARNNEQFF

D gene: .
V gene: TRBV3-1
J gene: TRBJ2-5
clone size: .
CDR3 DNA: TGTGCCAGCAGCCAAGCGTTTGTTGCTTCTCCAGAGACCCAGTACTTC
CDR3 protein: CASSQAFVASPETQYF

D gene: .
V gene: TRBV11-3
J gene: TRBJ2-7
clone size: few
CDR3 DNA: TGTGCCAGCAGCTTAGCTGGGGACCACTACGAGCAGTACTTC
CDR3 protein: CASSLAGDHYEQYF

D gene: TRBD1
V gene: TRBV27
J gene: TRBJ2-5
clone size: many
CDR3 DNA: TGTGCCAGCAGTAAAGGACAGGGAGAGACCCAGTACTTC
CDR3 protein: CASSKGQGETQYF

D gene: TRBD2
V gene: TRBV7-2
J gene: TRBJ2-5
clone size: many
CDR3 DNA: TGTGCCAGCAGTACACCGGGACTATTGAAAGAGACCCAGTACTTC
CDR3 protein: CASSTPGLLKETQYF

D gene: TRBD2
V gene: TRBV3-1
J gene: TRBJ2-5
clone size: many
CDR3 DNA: TGTGCCAGCAGTCAAGCGGGAGGGCTCGGAGAGACCCAGTACTTC
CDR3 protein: CASSQAGGLGETQYF

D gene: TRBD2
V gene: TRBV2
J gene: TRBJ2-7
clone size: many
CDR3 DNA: TGTGCCAGCAGTGATACGCTAGCGGTCTCCTACGAGCAGTACTTC
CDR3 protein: CASSDTLAVSYEQYF

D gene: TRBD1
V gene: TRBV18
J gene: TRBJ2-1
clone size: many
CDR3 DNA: TGTGCCAGCTCACCACCGTGGGGACAGGGCGTGGATGAGCAGTTCTTC
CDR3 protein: CASSPPWGQGVDEQFF